The 10 T cell receptor beta chains below all came from one sample that was sequenced in a study of molecular identifiers for immune sequencing clone quantification. TCRdb fed the PCR reads into MiXCR, producing one record per CDR3 protein. The sample includes 550,000 to 750,000 distinct CDR3 sequences, less than 20% of them seen just once. Sequencing used naive CD8+ T cells from blood, with Jurkat cell RNA spiked in. Subset defined: FACS-sorted CD8+CD4-CCR7+CD45RA+ naive T cells. These receptors originate from a human donor in good health. Some libraries in this study had Jurkat cell RNA spiked in.

This clonotype was detected ten times or more. The chain uses TRBV5-1 and TRBJ2-7; 11 bases match TRBD2. CDR3 length equals 12 residues. Germline V gives CDR1 SGHRS, CDR2 YFSETQ. The trim removed 10 bases at V and 3 bases at J, leaving 3 bases unmatched. CDR3 region: CACTSGSYEQYF. As DNA, the CDR3 is TGCGCCTGCACTAGCGGGAGCTACGAGCAGTACTTC.

As regards this clonotype: This may arise from a read error, as a much more abundant clone is one base away. The rearrangement uses TRBV6-4 and TRBJ2-1; the D gene is possibly TRBD2 (5 bases). This CDR3 is built from 14 residues. Looked up from germline, CDR1 is MRHNA and CDR2 is SNTAGT. Trimming pared 3 bases from V and 12 bases from J, leaving 18 bases between. Here the CDR3 reads CASSEFPGHRGQFF. The DNA of the CDR3 is TGTGCCAGCAGTGAGTTTCCCGGTCATCGGGGGCAGTTCTTC.

This clonotype was seen repeatedly, ten times or more. The CDR3 is CASSSPGLAGSDTQYF. CDR3 DNA sequence: TGTGCCAGCAGCTCTCCGGGACTAGCGGGATCAGATACGCAGTATTTT. The gene calls are TRBV5-4 and TRBJ2-3, with TRBD2 identical over 13 bases. The length of the CDR3 is 16 residues. Trimming at V came to 3 bases and at J to 4 bases, leaving 5 bases not matched to a gene. The germline V gene encodes CDR1 SGHNT and CDR2 YYREEE (reference sequence).

The table lists this clonotype with many counts. J is TRBJ1-1 and V is TRBV4-1; weak D call: TRBD1 (5 bases). Trimming removed 2 bases at V and 1 base at J, with 11 bases between. The CDR3 is made up of 15 amino acids. Germline lookup yields CDR1 MGHRA and CDR2 YSYEKL. The CDR3 loop reads CASSQSFTGNTEAFF. CDR3 bases: TGCGCCAGCAGCCAATCCTTTACAGGGAACACTGAAGCTTTCTTT.

Regarding this clonotype: An end of the junction does not agree with germline; a read error may underlie this. The rearrangement links TRBV6-6 to TRBJ2-2; D may be TRBD1 (6 bases). Germline V gene data show CDR1 as MNHNY and CDR2 as SVGAGI (reference sequence). The CDR3 is 15 amino acids. CDR3 in amino acids: CASSYSAGELGEPFF. The CDR3 bases are TGTGCCAGCAGTTACTCCGCAGGGGAACTCGGGGAGCCGTTTTTT.

There are many counts of this clonotype. The genes are TRBV3-1 and TRBJ2-2; D perhaps matches TRBD1 (6 bases). Per the germline V gene, CDR1 is LGHDT and CDR2 is YNNKEL (reference sequence). Trimming stripped 4 bases from V and 3 bases from J, with 15 bases between. This CDR3 is built from 16 residues. CDR3 coding DNA: TGTGCCAGCAGCCCAGAACAAACAGGGTACACCGGGGAGCTGTTTTTT. It codes for CASSPEQTGYTGELFF.

This clonotype was seen at least ten times. The genes are TRBV30 and TRBJ1-5; no reliable D call. The CDR3 has 15 residues. Germline-derived CDR1 and CDR2 are GTSNPN and SVGIG (reference sequence). Deletions cut 2 bases from V and 1 base from J, with 12 bases between. CDR3 in amino acids: CAWSWAGVSNQPQHF. The CDR3 nucleotides read TGTGCCTGGAGTTGGGCAGGCGTGAGCAATCAGCCCCAGCATTTT.

This clonotype was recorded at least ten times. J is TRBJ2-1 and V is TRBV29-1; TRBD1 matches 8 bases. The CDR3 is 18 residues long. From germline, CDR1 is SQVTM and CDR2 ANQGSEA. V was pared by 5 bases and J by 6 bases, with 21 bases of the junction left unmatched. The CDR3 sequence: CSVPADLLGQGKGNEQFF. CDR3 DNA: TGCAGCGTTCCCGCCGACCTCCTTGGACAGGGTAAAGGCAATGAGCAGTTCTTC.

This clonotype was observed at least ten times. At one boundary the junction diverges from the germline segment, which might be a read error. The chain carries TRBV12-3 or TRBV12-4 and TRBJ2-7; 7 bases match TRBD1. CDR3 length: 12 residues. CDR3 in DNA: TGTGCCAGCACCCTATGGGACAGCCCAAAGGACTTC. Translation: CASTLWDSPKDF.

The rearrangement links TRBV27 to TRBJ1-5; D is undetermined. CDR1 and CDR2 from the germline V gene are MNHEY and SMNVEV (reference sequence). This CDR3 contains 12 residues. V lost 3 bases to trimming and J lost 9 bases, with 9 bases between them. CDR3 amino acids: CASSFWGRPQHF. The CDR3 DNA reads as TGTGCCAGCAGTTTCTGGGGTCGGCCCCAGCATTTT.